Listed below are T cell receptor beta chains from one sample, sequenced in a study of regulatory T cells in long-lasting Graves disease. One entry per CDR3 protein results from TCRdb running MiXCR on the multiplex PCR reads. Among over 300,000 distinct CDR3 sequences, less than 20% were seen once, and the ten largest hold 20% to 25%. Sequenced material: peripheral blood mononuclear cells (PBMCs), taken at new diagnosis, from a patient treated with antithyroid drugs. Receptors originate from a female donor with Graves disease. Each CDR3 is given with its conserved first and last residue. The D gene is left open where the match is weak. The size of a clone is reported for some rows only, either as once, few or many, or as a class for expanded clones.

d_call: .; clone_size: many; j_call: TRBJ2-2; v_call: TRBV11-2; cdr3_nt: TGTGCCAGCAGCTCCCAGATAGGCCGGGGCTACGGGGAGCTGTTTTTT; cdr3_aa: CASSSQIGRGYGELFF
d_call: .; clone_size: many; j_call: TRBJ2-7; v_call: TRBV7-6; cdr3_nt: TGTGCCACTAGTCAGGTGGAGGGGTCTACCTACGAGCAGTACTTC; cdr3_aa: CATSQVEGSTYEQYF
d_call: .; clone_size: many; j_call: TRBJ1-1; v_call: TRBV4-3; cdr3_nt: TGCGCCAGCAGCCCCGGAGGTCTAAGGACTGAAGCTTTCTTT; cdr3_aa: CASSPGGLRTEAFF
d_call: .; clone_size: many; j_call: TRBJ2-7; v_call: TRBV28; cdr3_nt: TGTGCCAGCAGTTCCCTAAGGTACTACGAGCAGTACTTC; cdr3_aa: CASSSLRYYEQYF
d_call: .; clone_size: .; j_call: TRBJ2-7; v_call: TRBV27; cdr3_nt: TGTGCCAGCAGCTCCGGGACCATCGAGCAGTACTTC; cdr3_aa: CASSSGTIEQYF
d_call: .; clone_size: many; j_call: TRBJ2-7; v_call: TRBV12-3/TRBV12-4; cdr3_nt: TGTGCCAGCGCGAAGGGCCAGACTGGGCCCTACGAGCAGTACTTC; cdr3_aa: CASAKGQTGPYEQYF
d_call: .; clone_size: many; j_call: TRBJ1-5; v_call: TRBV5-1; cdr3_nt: TGCGCCAGCAGCTTGGAAGGGACGGCTTTAGGGCCCCAGCATTTT; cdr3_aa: CASSLEGTALGPQHF
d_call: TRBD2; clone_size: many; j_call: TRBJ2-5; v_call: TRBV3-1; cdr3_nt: TGTGCCAGCAGCCCCCTACTAGCGGGGGAAGGAGAGACCCAGTACTTC; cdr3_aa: CASSPLLAGEGETQYF
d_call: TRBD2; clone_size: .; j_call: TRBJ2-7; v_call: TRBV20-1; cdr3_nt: TGCAGTGCTAGAGCTCTAGCGGGAGGACTCTACGAGCAGTACTTC; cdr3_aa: CSARALAGGLYEQYF
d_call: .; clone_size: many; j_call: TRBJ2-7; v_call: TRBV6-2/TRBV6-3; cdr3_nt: TGTGCCAGCAGTCGTGGGTCGACCAATCTCGAGCAGTACTTC; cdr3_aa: CASSRGSTNLEQYF
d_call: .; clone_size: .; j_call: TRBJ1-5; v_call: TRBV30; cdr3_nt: TGTGCCTGGAGTGTACAGTTGGGAAGGGGAAATCAGCCCCAGCATTTT; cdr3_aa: CAWSVQLGRGNQPQHF
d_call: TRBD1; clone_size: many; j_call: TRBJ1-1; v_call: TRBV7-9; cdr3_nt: TGTGCCAGCAGTTCGGGGGGAGGGACAGACCTGAACACTGAAGCTTTCTTT; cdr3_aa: CASSSGGGTDLNTEAFF
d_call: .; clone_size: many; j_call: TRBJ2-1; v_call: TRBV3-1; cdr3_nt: TGTGCCGCGACGGGGGGGACAGGGCACAATGAGCAGTTCTTC; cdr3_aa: CAATGGTGHNEQFF
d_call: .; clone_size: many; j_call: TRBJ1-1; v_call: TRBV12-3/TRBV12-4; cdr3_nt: TGTGCCAGCAGTCCGGGATTGCTTGAAGCTTTCTTT; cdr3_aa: CASSPGLLEAFF
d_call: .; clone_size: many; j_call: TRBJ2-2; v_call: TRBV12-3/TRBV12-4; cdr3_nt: TGTGCCAGCAGGCCGGACAGAAGGGGCGGGGAGCTGTTTTTT; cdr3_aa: CASRPDRRGGELFF
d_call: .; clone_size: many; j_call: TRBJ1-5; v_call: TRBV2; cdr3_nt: TGTGCCAGCAGTGGGTTTAATCAGCCCCAGCATTTT; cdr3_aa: CASSGFNQPQHF
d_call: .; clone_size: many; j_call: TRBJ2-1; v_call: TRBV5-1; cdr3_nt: TGTGCCAGCAGCTTAGCAAGGGGGAATGAGCAGTTCTTC; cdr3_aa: CASSLARGNEQFF
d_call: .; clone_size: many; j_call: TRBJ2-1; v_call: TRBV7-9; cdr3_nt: TGTGCCAGCAGCTTGGCAGCTTACAATGAGCAGTTCTTC; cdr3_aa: CASSLAAYNEQFF
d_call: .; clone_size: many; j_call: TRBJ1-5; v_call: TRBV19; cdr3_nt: TGTGCCAGTACCAAGAATAGCAATCAGCCCCAGCATTTT; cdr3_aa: CASTKNSNQPQHF
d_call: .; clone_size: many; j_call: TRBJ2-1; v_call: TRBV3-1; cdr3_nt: TGTGCCAGCAGCCAAGGATGGACCTACAACAATGAGCAGTTCTTC; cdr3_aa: CASSQGWTYNNEQFF
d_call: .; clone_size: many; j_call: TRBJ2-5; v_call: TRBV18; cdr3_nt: TGTGCCAGCTCTCCTGAGACTGGAGCAGAGACCCAGTACTTC; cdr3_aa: CASSPETGAETQYF
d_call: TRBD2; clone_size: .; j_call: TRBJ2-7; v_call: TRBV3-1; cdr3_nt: TGTGCCAGCAGCCCAGGGGTAGCGGGGGGGCTCGACGAGCAGTACTTC; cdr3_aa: CASSPGVAGGLDEQYF
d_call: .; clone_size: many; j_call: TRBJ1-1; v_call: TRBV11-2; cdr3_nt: TGTGCCAGCAGCTTACCGGGAATTAACACTGAAGCTTTCTTT; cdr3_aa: CASSLPGINTEAFF
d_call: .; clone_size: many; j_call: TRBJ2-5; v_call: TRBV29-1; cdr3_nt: TGCAGCGGGGGGGCAGAGACCCAGTACTTC; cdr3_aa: CSGGAETQYF
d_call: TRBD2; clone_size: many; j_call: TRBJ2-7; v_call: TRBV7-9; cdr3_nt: TGTGCCAGCAGCTTGGCTAGCGGGGGAACCTACGAGCAGTACTTC; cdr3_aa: CASSLASGGTYEQYF
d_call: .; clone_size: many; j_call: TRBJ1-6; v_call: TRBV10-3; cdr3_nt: TGTGCCATCAGTGCCGGATTAGGGAATTCACCCCTCCACTTT; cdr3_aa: CAISAGLGNSPLHF
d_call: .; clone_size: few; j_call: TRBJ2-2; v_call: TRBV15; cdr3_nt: TGTGCCACCAGTCCGGTGGAGCGGAGCACCGGGGAGCTGTTTTTT; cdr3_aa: CATSPVERSTGELFF
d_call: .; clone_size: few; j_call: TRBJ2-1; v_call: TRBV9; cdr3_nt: TGTGCCAGCAGCGTAGCGGGGAGCGTCAACAATGAGCAGTTCTTC; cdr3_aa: CASSVAGSVNNEQFF
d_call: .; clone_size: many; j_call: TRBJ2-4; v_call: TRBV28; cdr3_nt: TGTGCCAGCACCCCCGGGGGCGACAAAAACATTCAGTACTTC; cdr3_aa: CASTPGGDKNIQYF
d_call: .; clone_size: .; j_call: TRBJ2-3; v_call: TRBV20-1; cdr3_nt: TGCAGTGCTAGAGATCCCCAAAGGGCCCGCAGGGATACGCAGTATTTT; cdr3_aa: CSARDPQRARRDTQYF
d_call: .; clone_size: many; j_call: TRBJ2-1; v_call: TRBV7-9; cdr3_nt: TGTGCCAGCAGCGTTGACTACAACTACAATGAGCAGTTCTTC; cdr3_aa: CASSVDYNYNEQFF
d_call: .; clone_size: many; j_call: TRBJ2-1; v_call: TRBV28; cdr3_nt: TGTGCCAGCATAGTGGGGGATGAGCAGTTCTTC; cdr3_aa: CASIVGDEQFF
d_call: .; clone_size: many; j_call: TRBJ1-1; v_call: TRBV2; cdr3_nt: TGTGCCAGCCGGGTTCGGGAGAACACTGAAGCTTTCTTT; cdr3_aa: CASRVRENTEAFF
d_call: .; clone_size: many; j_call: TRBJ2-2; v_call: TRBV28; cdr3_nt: TGTGCCAGCATGGGTCACCGAAACACCGGGGAGCTGTTTTTT; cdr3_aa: CASMGHRNTGELFF
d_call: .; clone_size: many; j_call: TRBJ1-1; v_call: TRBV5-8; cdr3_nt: TGTGCCAGCAGCTTACAGGAGACTGAAGCTTTCTTT; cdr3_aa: CASSLQETEAFF